This TCR beta chain stems from a study of shared clonotypes between healthy human individuals. The naive CD8 fraction comprised CD45RO-negative cells positively selected for CCR7 and excluded terminally differentiated effector memory CD45RA+ cells. The germline V gene encodes CDR1 SEHNR and CDR2 FQNEAQ (reference sequence). The germline V and J ends were trimmed by 2 bases and 3 bases, with 6 bases remaining between them. The CDR3 runs to 13 residues. TCRdb's copy holds only in-frame clones and misses some; the assay was immunoSEQ multiplex PCR. The profile covers roughly 890,000 clones, with 80% to 95% appearing a single time and about 25% taken by the ten largest.

The chain uses TRBV7-9 and TRBJ2-3, with D unclear. The receptor was isolated from a man under 40 in good health. Source material: naive CD8+ T cells sorted from blood. The CDR3 is CASSLPVTDTQYF. The CDR3 nucleotides are TGTGCCAGCAGCTTACCCGTTACAGATACGCAGTATTTT.